The present T cell receptor (beta chain) was sequenced within a study of T cells expressing NK-cell markers. The germline V gene has CDR1 MDHEN and CDR2 SYDVKM. The CDR3 has 13 amino acids. TCRdb derives one entry per CDR3 protein from the 5' RACE reads, leaving out DNA. The repertoire shows 550,000 to 600,000 distinct CDR3 sequences; the top ten hold around 4%. The sequence was collected from a man aged 18-30 years in good health. The rearrangement joins TRBV28 to TRBJ2-5; TCRdb indicates TRBD1, and absent DNA this call remains unverified. The material sequenced was blood T cells: a sorted CD56 or NKG2C T cell subset, CD4+ or CD8+ T cells, or bulk PBMC T cells (not recorded which). The CDR3 sequence: CASRQGMSETQYF.